The entry below describes one T cell receptor beta chain. The antigen remains unidentified. Isolated RNA was reverse transcribed into cDNA used as the sequencing template. Generated by immunoSEQ multiplex PCR, the TCRdb table keeps only in-frame clones and is missing some. The data contain some 120,000 clones, about 46% of them singletons. This CDR3 region has 13 residues. V was clipped by 10 bases and J by 4 bases, with 16 bases between them. CDR1 is LGHNT and CDR2 is FRNRAP in the germline V gene. This record belongs to a study of CD8+ T cells in alopecia areata. Study-wide results and caveats: For lesional scalp, especially alopecia totalis/universalis, clonality was higher than in normal scalp. Mice showed clearer TCR sharing than patients did, a gap that was possibly HLA-related.

The receptor's source is a human donor with alopecia areata. V is TRBV12-5 and J is TRBJ2-5; a possible D gene is TRBD1 (5 bases). The sequenced sample was NKG2D-low CD8+ T cells sorted from blood. The CDR3 is CATSPPQGETQYF. Here the CDR3 DNA reads TGTGCTACCTCACCCCCGCAGGGAGAGACCCAGTACTTC.